This is a list of T cell receptor beta chains from one sample in a study of T cell responses to AZD1222 COVID-19 vaccine. The repertoire was sequenced with immunoSEQ multiplex PCR; TCRdb's copy has only in-frame clones and lacks some. The sample records approximately 100,000 clones, around 87% being singletons. The input for sequencing was peripheral blood, taken 28 days after the second AZD1222 dose. These receptors were obtained from an adult who received the AZD1222 COVID-19 vaccine. CDR3s include the opening cysteine and the closing phenylalanine or tryptophan. A D gene is named only where the DNA matches it firmly. Clone size is stated in some rows and not others, as once, few, many or a class when expanded.

>.|TRBV30|.|TRBJ1-4
CAWSLIGRGTNEKLFF
TGTGCCTGGAGCCTCATCGGAAGGGGGACTAATGAAAAACTGTTTTTT
>.|TRBV2|.|TRBJ2-7
CASSLRDPYEQYF
TGTGCCAGCAGTCTGCGGGACCCATACGAGCAGTACTTC
>TRBD1|TRBV6-2/TRBV6-3|.|TRBJ1-5
CASSSPGTGFNQPQHF
TGTGCCAGCAGTTCCCCCGGGACAGGGTTCAATCAGCCCCAGCATTTT
>.|TRBV4-3|once|TRBJ1-1
CASSQELGLGRGNTEAFF
TGCGCCAGCAGCCAAGAATTGGGCCTGGGCAGGGGGAACACTGAAGCTTTCTTT
>TRBD1|TRBV19|once|TRBJ2-7
CASSRGGAGFEQYF
TGTGCCAGTAGTAGAGGGGGCGCCGGGTTCGAGCAGTACTTC
>.|TRBV10-3|.|TRBJ1-2
CAISPPIEGGYTF
TGTGCCATCAGCCCCCCTATTGAGGGCGGCTACACCTTC
>TRBD2|TRBV6-4|.|TRBJ2-2
CASSELAGETGELFF
TGTGCCAGCAGTGAACTAGCGGGAGAGACCGGGGAGCTGTTTTTT
>TRBD1|TRBV4-1|.|TRBJ2-3
CARDRADTQYF
TGCGCCAGGGACAGGGCAGATACGCAGTATTTT
>.|TRBV11-3|.|TRBJ2-5
CASSLGLQETQYF
TGTGCCAGCAGCTTAGGGCTTCAAGAGACCCAGTACTTC
>.|TRBV15|.|TRBJ1-5
CATSKRHRAPIVPQHF
TGTGCCACCAGCAAACGTCACAGGGCCCCCATCGTACCCCAGCATTTT
>.|TRBV27|.|TRBJ1-5
CASSPVPPNQPQHF
TGTGCCAGCAGCCCAGTTCCCCCCAATCAGCCCCAGCATTTT
>TRBD1|TRBV19|.|TRBJ1-4
CASRQGRNEKLFF
TGTGCCAGTCGACAGGGGCGAAATGAAAAACTGTTTTTT
>.|TRBV5-6|.|TRBJ2-7
CASSFSAYSSYEQYF
TGTGCCAGCAGCTTCTCCGCGTATAGCTCCTACGAGCAGTACTTC
>.|TRBV2|.|TRBJ1-1
CASSQGALRAEAFF
TGTGCCAGCAGTCAAGGGGCGTTAAGGGCTGAAGCTTTCTTT
>TRBD2|TRBV5-4|.|TRBJ2-1
CASSLGLAGEGKSNEQFF
TGTGCCAGCAGCTTGGGACTAGCGGGGGAGGGAAAATCAAATGAGCAGTTCTTC
>TRBD1|TRBV7-2|few|TRBJ2-7
CASSSRTGGPYEQYF
TGTGCCAGCAGCTCTAGGACAGGAGGTCCCTACGAGCAGTACTTC
>.|TRBV6-1|once|TRBJ1-5
CASSENPFGGRSQPQHF
TGTGCCAGCAGTGAAAATCCCTTCGGGGGTAGGAGTCAGCCCCAGCATTTT
>.|TRBV6-5|.|TRBJ1-5
CASSYRNQPQHF
TGTGCCAGCAGTTACCGAAATCAGCCCCAGCATTTT
>.|TRBV7-2|few|TRBJ1-2
CASSSRMADGYTF
TGTGCCAGCAGCTCAAGGATGGCGGATGGCTACACCTTC
>TRBD2|TRBV7-7|.|TRBJ2-3
CASSPGLAGGDTQYF
TGTGCCAGCAGCCCGGGACTAGCGGGAGGTGATACGCAGTATTTT
>.|TRBV7-3|.|TRBJ2-3
CASSFGTGRTQYF
TGTGCCAGCAGCTTTGGAACAGGACGTACGCAGTATTTT
>.|TRBV7-3|.|TRBJ2-1
CASSELAGIYNEQFF
TGTGCCAGCAGCGAGCTTGCAGGGATATACAATGAGCAGTTCTTC
>TRBD1|TRBV5-1|.|TRBJ2-7
CASRTGENEQYF
TGCGCCAGCAGGACAGGGGAGAACGAGCAGTACTTC
>TRBD2|TRBV5-8|.|TRBJ2-7
CASSLNLAGGLSSYEQYF
TGTGCCAGCAGCTTAAATCTAGCGGGAGGGCTTAGCTCCTACGAGCAGTACTTC
>.|TRBV6-5|.|TRBJ1-2
CATSGLANYGYTF
TGTGCCACATCGGGGTTAGCTAACTATGGCTACACCTTC
>TRBD1|TRBV4-3|.|TRBJ2-3
CASSPGQGGTDTQYF
TGCGCCAGCAGCCCGGGACAGGGAGGTACAGATACGCAGTATTTT
>TRBD1|TRBV12-3/TRBV12-4|.|TRBJ1-5
CASRPGQGQPQHF
TGTGCCAGCAGACCGGGACAGGGACAGCCCCAGCATTTT
>TRBD1|TRBV5-4|.|TRBJ2-7
CASSRSKGANSYEQYF
TGTGCCAGCAGTCGTTCAAAGGGGGCCAACTCCTACGAGCAGTACTTC
>TRBD1|TRBV2|.|TRBJ1-5
CASRGTGGQPQHF
TGTGCCAGCAGGGGAACAGGGGGACAGCCCCAGCATTTT
>TRBD2|TRBV7-2|.|TRBJ2-3
CASSLGAGGPTDTQYF
TGTGCCAGCAGCTTAGGAGCGGGGGGTCCCACAGATACGCAGTATTTT
>.|TRBV2|.|TRBJ1-5
CASHPGRNQPQHF
TGTGCCAGCCACCCAGGGAGGAATCAGCCCCAGCATTTT
>.|TRBV4-3|.|TRBJ1-1
CASSQDGNREGTEAFF
TGCGCCAGCAGCCAAGATGGGAACAGGGAGGGGACTGAAGCTTTCTTT
>TRBD1|TRBV28|.|TRBJ1-5
CASSVNTGAYQPQHF
TGTGCCAGCAGCGTGAACACAGGGGCCTATCAGCCCCAGCATTTT
>.|TRBV20-1|.|TRBJ2-7
CSAGQSYEQYF
TGCAGTGCTGGACAGAGTTACGAGCAGTACTTC
>TRBD1|TRBV28|.|TRBJ1-2
CASSHQASRDRGPGYTF
TGTGCCAGCAGCCACCAGGCCAGCAGAGACAGGGGGCCTGGCTACACCTTC
>TRBD1|TRBV4-2|.|TRBJ2-1
CASSQRPGTAPVNEQFF
TGTGCCAGCAGCCAAAGACCCGGGACAGCTCCCGTCAATGAGCAGTTCTTC
>TRBD1|TRBV12-3/TRBV12-4|.|TRBJ1-2
CASRNRGDYGYTF
TGTGCCAGCAGGAACAGGGGGGACTATGGCTACACCTTC
>.|TRBV2|.|TRBJ2-1
CASRPRAGLYNEQFF
TGTGCCAGCAGGCCCCGGGCAGGCCTTTACAATGAGCAGTTCTTC
>.|TRBV5-4|.|TRBJ1-2
CASSSPALYGYTF
TGTGCCAGCAGCTCCCCAGCCCTCTATGGCTACACCTTC
>.|TRBV4-3|.|TRBJ2-3
CASSQAINWAERTDTQYF
TGCGCCAGCAGCCAAGCGATCAACTGGGCGGAGCGCACAGATACGCAGTATTTT
>TRBD2|TRBV4-2|.|TRBJ2-1
CASSQDPSGSDEQFF
TGTGCCAGCAGCCAAGATCCTAGCGGGAGCGATGAGCAGTTCTTC
>.|TRBV7-2|.|TRBJ2-6
CASANQGSGANVLTF
TGTGCCAGCGCCAATCAGGGTTCTGGGGCCAACGTCCTGACTTTC
>.|TRBV27|.|TRBJ1-5
CASSLRGAAGQPQHF
TGTGCCAGCAGTTTACGGGGGGCGGCGGGTCAGCCCCAGCATTTT
>.|TRBV30|.|TRBJ1-2
CAWSAGGIRGYTF
TGTGCCTGGAGCGCGGGGGGCATTCGGGGCTACACCTTC
>TRBD2|TRBV4-3|.|TRBJ2-7
CASSRQTSSSYEQYF
TGCGCCAGCAGCCGACAGACTAGCTCCTCCTACGAGCAGTACTTC
>TRBD2|TRBV3-1/TRBV3-2|.|TRBJ2-7
CASSQDNGGRREQYF
TGTGCCAGCAGCCAAGATAACGGCGGGAGACGCGAGCAGTACTTC
>TRBD1|TRBV6-2/TRBV6-3|.|TRBJ1-1
CASSKTGFGNTEAFF
TGTGCCAGCAGTAAGACAGGGTTTGGGAACACTGAAGCTTTCTTT
>TRBD1|TRBV30|.|TRBJ1-2
CAWSPMGQRGGGYTF
TGTGCCTGGAGTCCAATGGGACAGCGGGGGGGTGGCTACACCTTC
>.|TRBV24-1|.|TRBJ1-5
CATSDTYQPQHF
TGTGCCACCAGTGATACCTATCAGCCCCAGCATTTT
>TRBD2|TRBV5-1|.|TRBJ2-3
CASSSQGLAGGMGTDTQYF
TGCGCCAGCAGCTCCCAGGGACTAGCGGGAGGGATGGGCACAGATACGCAGTATTTT
>.|TRBV5-1|.|TRBJ2-1
CASSLGDTYNEQFF
TGCGCCAGCAGCTTGGGGGACACCTACAATGAGCAGTTCTTC